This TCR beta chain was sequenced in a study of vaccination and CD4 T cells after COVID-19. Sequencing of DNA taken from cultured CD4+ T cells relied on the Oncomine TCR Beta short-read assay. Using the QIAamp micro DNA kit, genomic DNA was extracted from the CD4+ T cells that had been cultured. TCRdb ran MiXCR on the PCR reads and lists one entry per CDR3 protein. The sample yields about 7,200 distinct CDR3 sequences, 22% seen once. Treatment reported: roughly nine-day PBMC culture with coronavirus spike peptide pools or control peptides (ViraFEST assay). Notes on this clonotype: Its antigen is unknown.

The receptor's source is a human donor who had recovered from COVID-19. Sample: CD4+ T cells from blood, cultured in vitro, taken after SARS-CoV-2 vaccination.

The chain's CDR3 is CSETSGMVDTQYF. The CDR3, as DNA: TGCAGCGAGACTAGCGGGATGGTAGATACGCAGTATTTT. V is TRBV29-1 and J is TRBJ2-3, with 11 positions matching TRBD2. The germline V gene encodes CDR1 SQVTM and CDR2 ANQGSEA. The CDR3 extends over 13 amino acids. J gave up 5 bases and V 7 bases, and 5 bases lay outside the gene matches.